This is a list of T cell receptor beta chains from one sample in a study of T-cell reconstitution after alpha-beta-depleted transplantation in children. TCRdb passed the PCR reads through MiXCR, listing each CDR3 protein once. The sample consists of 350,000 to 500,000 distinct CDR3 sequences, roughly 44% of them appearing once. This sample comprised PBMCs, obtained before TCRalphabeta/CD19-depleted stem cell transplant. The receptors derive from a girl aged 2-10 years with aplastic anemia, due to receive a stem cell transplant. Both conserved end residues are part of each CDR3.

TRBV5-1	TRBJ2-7	CASTSGGGEQYF
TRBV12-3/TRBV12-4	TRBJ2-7	CASSQRLAGGKVQYF
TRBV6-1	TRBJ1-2	CASSRKMTGGSYGYTF
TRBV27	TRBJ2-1	CASSQLAGGPWDEQFF
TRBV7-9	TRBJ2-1	CASERQARGGQFF
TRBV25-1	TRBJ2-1	CASVGGGSRFF
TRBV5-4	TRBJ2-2	CASSLGHNRGLTSGSGTGELFF
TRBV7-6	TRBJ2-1	CASSARTGGEQFF
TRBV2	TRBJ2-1	CASRKLGDRGNEQFF
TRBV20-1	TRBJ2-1	CSASTPTRTYNEQFF
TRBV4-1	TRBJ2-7	CASSPGTNYEQYF